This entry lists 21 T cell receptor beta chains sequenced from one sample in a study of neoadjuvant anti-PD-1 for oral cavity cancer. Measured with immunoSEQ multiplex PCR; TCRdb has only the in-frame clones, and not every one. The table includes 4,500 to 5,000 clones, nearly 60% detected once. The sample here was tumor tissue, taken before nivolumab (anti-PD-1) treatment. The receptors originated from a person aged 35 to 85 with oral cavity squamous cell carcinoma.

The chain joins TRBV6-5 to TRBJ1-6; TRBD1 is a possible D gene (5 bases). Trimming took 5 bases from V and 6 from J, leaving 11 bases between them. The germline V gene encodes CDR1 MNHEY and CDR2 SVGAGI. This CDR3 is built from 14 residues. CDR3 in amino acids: CASSLHGANSPLHF. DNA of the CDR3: TGTGCCAGCAGTCTTCATGGGGCTAATTCACCCCTCCACTTT.

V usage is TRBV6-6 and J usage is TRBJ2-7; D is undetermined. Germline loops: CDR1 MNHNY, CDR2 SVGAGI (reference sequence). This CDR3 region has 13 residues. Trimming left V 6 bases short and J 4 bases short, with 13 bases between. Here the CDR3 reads CASSQSEFYEQYF. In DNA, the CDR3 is TGTGCCAGCAGCCAGAGCGAGTTTTACGAGCAGTACTTC.

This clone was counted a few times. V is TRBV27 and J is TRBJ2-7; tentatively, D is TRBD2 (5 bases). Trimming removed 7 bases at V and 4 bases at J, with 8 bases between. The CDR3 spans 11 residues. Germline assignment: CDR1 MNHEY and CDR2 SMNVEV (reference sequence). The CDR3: CASTRGYEQYF. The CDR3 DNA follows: TGTGCCAGCACCCGCGGGTACGAGCAGTACTTC.

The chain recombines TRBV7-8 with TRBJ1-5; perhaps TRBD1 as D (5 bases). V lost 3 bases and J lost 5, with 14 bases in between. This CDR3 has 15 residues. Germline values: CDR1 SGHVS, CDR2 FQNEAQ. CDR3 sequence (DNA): TGTGCCAGCAGCTTTAGCGAGGGACCTTATCAGCCCCAGCATTTT. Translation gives CASSFSEGPYQPQHF.

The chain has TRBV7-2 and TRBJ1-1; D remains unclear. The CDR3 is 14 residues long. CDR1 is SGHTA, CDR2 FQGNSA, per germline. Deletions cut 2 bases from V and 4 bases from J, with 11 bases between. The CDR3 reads CASSLTGWGTEAFF. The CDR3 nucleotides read TGTGCCAGCAGCTTAACGGGGTGGGGCACTGAAGCTTTCTTT.

The CDR3 region has the DNA TGCGCCAGCAGTCTCGAGGGGACCTTTTCCTACGAGCAGTACTTC. Protein: CASSLEGTFSYEQYF. The rearrangement links TRBV23-1 to TRBJ2-7; D is possibly TRBD1 or TRBD2 (5 bases each). TRBV23-1 counts as an open reading frame of uncertain function. The V and J ends lost 4 bases and 1 base respectively, with 14 bases between them. The CDR3 length is 15 residues.

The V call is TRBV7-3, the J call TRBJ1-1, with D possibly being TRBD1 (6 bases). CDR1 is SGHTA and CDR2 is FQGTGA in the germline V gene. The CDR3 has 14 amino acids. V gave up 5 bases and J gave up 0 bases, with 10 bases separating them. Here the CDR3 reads CASSVQGMNTEAFF. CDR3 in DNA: TGTGCCAGCAGCGTCCAGGGGATGAACACTGAAGCTTTCTTT.

In DNA, the CDR3 is TGTGCCAGCAGCTTTGAAATCAGCACAGATACGCAGTATTTT. Protein: CASSFEISTDTQYF. The chain couples TRBV5-5 to TRBJ2-3; no firm D call. CDR1 SGHKS and CDR2 YYEKEE come from the germline V gene (reference sequence). The germline V and J ends were trimmed by 2 bases and 0 bases, with 7 bases remaining between them. The CDR3 spans 14 residues.

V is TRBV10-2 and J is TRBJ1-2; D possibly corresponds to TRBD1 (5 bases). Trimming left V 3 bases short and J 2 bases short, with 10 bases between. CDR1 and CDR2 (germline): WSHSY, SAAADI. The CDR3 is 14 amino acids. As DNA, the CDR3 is TGCGCCAGCAGTGAAATGGGGGGAAACTATGGCTACACCTTC. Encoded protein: CASSEMGGNYGYTF.

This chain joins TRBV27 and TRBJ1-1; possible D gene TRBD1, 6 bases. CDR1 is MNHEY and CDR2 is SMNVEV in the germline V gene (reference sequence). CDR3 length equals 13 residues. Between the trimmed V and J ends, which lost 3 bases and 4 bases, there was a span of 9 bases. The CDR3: CASSLAQGTEAFF. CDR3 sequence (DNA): TGTGCCAGCAGTTTGGCACAGGGCACTGAAGCTTTCTTT.

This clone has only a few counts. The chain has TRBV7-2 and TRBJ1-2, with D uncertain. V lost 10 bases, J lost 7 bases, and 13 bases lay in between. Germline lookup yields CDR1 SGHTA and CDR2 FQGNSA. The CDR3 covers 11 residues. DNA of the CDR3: TGTGCCACCCGACGAGAGGGTGGCTACACCTTC. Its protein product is CATRREGGYTF.

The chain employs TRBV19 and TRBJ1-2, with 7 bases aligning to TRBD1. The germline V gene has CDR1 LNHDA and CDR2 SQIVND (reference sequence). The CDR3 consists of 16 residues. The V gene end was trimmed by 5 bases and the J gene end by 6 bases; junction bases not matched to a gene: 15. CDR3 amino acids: CASSPRREGARDGYTF. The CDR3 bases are TGTGCCAGTAGTCCCCGTCGTGAGGGGGCGAGAGATGGCTACACCTTC.

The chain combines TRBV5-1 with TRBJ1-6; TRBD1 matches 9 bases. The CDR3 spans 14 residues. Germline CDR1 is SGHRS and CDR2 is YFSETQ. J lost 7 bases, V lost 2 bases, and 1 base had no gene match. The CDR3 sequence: CASSFDRGNSPLHF. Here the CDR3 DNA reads TGCGCCAGCAGCTTTGACAGGGGGAATTCACCCCTCCACTTT.

CDR3 amino acids: CASSLFGGGPRNEQFF. The DNA for the CDR3 is TGTGCCAGCAGCCTATTCGGCGGGGGCCCGAGGAATGAGCAGTTCTTC. The V call is TRBV9, the J call TRBJ2-1; D is perhaps TRBD2 (7 bases). Germline CDR1 and CDR2: SGDLS and YYNGEE. CDR3 length equals 16 residues. The germline V and J ends were trimmed by 4 bases and 7 bases, with 21 bases remaining between them.

CDR3 sequence reads: CASGSGQGDTEAFF. In DNA form, the CDR3 reads TGTGCTAGTGGCTCGGGACAGGGAGACACTGAAGCTTTCTTT. The chain couples TRBV12-5 to TRBJ1-1; 9 bases map to TRBD1. Germline CDR1 reads LGHNT; CDR2 reads FRNRAP. V lost 6 bases, J lost 3 bases, and 5 bases stayed unmatched. This CDR3 comprises 14 residues.

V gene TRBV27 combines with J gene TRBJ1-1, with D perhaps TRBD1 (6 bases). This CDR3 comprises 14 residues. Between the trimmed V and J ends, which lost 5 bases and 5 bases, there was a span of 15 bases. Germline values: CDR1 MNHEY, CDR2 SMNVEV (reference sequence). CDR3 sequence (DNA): TGTGCCAGCAGTGGGTGGGGCAGGGGAACTGAAGCTTTCTTT. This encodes CASSGWGRGTEAFF.

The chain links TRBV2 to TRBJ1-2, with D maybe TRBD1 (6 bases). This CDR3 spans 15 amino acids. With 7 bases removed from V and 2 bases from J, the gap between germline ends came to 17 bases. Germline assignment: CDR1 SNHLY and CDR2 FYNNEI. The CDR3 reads CASNQGRTNNYGYTF. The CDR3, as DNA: TGTGCCAGCAATCAGGGGCGCACCAACAACTATGGCTACACCTTC.

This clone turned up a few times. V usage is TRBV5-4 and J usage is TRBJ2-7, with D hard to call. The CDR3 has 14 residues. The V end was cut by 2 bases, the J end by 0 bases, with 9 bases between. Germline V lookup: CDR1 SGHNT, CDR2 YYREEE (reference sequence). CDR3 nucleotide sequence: TGTGCCAGCAGCTTAGAACAGAGCTCCTACGAGCAGTACTTC. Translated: CASSLEQSSYEQYF.

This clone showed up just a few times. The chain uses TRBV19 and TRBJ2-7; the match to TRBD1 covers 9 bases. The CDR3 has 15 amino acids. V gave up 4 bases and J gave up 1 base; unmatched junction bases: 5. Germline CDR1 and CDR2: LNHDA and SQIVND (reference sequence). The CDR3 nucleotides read TGTGCCAGTAGTACTGGGACAGGGTTTTCCTACGAGCAGTACTTC. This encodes CASSTGTGFSYEQYF.

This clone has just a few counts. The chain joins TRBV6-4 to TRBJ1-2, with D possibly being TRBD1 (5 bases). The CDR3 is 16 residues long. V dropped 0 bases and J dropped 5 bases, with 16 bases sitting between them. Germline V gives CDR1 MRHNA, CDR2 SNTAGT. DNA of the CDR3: TGTGCCAGCAGTGACTCACCAGGGCAACCGGGGTATGGCTACACCTTC. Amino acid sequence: CASSDSPGQPGYGYTF.

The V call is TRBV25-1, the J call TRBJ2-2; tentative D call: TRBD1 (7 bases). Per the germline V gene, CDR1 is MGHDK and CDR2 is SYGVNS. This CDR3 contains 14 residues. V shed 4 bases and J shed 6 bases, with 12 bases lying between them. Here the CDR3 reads CASSGARGAGELFF. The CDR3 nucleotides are TGTGCCAGCAGTGGGGCCAGGGGGGCCGGGGAGCTGTTTTTT.